A single sample gave rise to the 6 T cell receptor beta chains below, sequenced in a study of human T cells and chemical hapten exposure. Noted time point: patch test 2, 6 weeks after DPC sensitization. The sample's treatment: therapeutic diphenylcyclopropenone sensitization with weekly scalp DPC. TCRdb analysed the RACE reads with MiXCR anew, one entry per CDR3 protein. The sample contains 89,000 or so distinct CDR3 sequences, about 6.6% of which appear only once. This specimen consisted of whole blood, obtained in connection with sensitization to the hapten diphenylcyclopropenone (DPC). These receptors originate from a woman in her 30s with alopecia areata. Some clones in this sample may be carry-over from other donors' samples.

This clonotype has at least ten counts. The rearrangement joins TRBV20-1 to TRBJ2-7; D remains unclear. CDR1 DFQATT and CDR2 SNEGSKA come from the germline V gene (reference sequence). With 2 bases removed from V and 5 bases from J, the gap between germline ends came to 10 bases. This CDR3 is 12 amino acids long. DNA of the CDR3: TGCAGTGCTAGATTCCAAATAGACGAGCAGTACTTC. Encoded protein: CSARFQIDEQYF.

This clonotype was found many times. This chain connects TRBV5-4 to TRBJ2-6; the match to TRBD1 covers 8 bases. The CDR3 totals 17 residues. Germline V gene sequence: CDR1 SGHNT, CDR2 YYREEE (reference sequence). The V and J ends lost 4 bases and 0 bases, in that order; junction bases with no gene match: 6. CDR3 in amino acids: CASSPGTGRSGANVLTF. DNA of the CDR3: TGTGCCAGCAGCCCCGGGACAGGTCGCTCTGGGGCCAACGTCCTGACTTTC.

This clonotype was counted many times. CDR3 DNA: TGCAGTGCTAGAGATGTGACTAGCGGGGGTAGCACAGATACGCAGTATTTT. This sequence encodes CSARDVTSGGSTDTQYF. V gene TRBV20-1 combines with J gene TRBJ2-3, with TRBD2 matching 12 bases. Germline CDR1 DFQATT, CDR2 SNEGSKA (reference sequence). This CDR3 is 17 amino acids long. Germline trimming cut 0 bases from V and 0 bases from J; bases unmatched to any gene: 4.

There are many counts of this clonotype. This sequence joins TRBV7-6 and TRBJ2-3; D possibly corresponds to TRBD1 (6 bases). Looked up from germline, CDR1 is SGHVS and CDR2 is FNYEAQ. The germline V and J ends were trimmed by 5 bases and 2 bases, with 17 bases remaining between them. The CDR3 contains 16 residues. CDR3 protein: CASSQFQGWPTDTQYF. As DNA, the CDR3 is TGTGCCAGCAGCCAGTTTCAGGGGTGGCCCACAGATACGCAGTATTTT.

The CDR3 loop is CASSEESRPYGYTF. CDR3 coding DNA: TGTGCCAGCAGTGAAGAGAGCCGGCCCTATGGCTACACCTTC. The gene calls are TRBV2 and TRBJ1-2, with D hard to call. The CDR3 has 14 residues. Germline V CDR1 and CDR2: SNHLY, FYNNEI. V lost 1 base to trimming and J lost 4 bases, with 10 bases between them.

The chain recombines TRBV3-1 with TRBJ2-1, with D uncertain. CDR1 is LGHDT and CDR2 is YNNKEL in the germline V gene (reference sequence). This CDR3 is built from 15 residues. With 3 bases removed from V and 3 bases from J, the gap between germline ends came to 12 bases. CDR3 sequence (DNA): TGTGCCAGCAGCCAGTATGACGGAAGCTACAATGAGCAGTTCTTC. It codes for CASSQYDGSYNEQFF.